This T cell receptor (beta chain) was sequenced in a study of T cell responses to AZD1222 COVID-19 vaccine. Note on this clone: Its antigen is as yet unknown. Compared with germline, one end of the junction differs, possibly owing to a read error.

Points from the study as a whole: Regions 160-218 and 743-854 held dominance among vaccine-associated CD4 TCRs, which spanned spike.

The CDR3 has 14 amino acids. Germline CDR1 LGHNA, CDR2 YNFKEQ. Repertoires were generated with immunoSEQ multiplex PCR, while TCRdb's copy carries only in-frame clones and drops some. Of fewer than 200,000 clones detected, around 90% appear once; the ten largest clones hold roughly 6%. The chain has TRBV4-2 and TRBJ1-1; D gene unclear. This clonotype originated in an adult in good health. The specimen comprised peripheral blood, sampled on day 0 of AZD1222 vaccination. The CDR3 DNA is TGTGCCAGCAGCCAAGATGTGGTAAGGGCAGCCAAGAACTTT. Protein product: CASSQDVVRAAKNF.